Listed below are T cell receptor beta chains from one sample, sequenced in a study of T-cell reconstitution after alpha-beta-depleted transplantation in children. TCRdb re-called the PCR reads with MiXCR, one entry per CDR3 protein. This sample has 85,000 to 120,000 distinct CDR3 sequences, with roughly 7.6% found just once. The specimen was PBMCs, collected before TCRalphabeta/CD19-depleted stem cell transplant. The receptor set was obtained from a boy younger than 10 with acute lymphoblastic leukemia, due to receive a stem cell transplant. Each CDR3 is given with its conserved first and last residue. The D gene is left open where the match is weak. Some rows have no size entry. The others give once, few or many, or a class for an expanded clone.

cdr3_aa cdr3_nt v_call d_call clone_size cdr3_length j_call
CASSLAASGASDTQYF TGCGCCAGCAGCTTGGCCGCTAGCGGGGCCTCAGATACGCAGTATTTT TRBV5-1 TRBD2 . 16 TRBJ2-3
CSAQGLAGGINTGELFF TGCAGTGCCCAGGGACTAGCGGGGGGAATAAACACCGGGGAGCTGTTTTTT TRBV20-1 TRBD2 . 17 TRBJ2-2
CASSRQNTEAFF TGTGCCAGCTCACGACAGAACACTGAAGCTTTCTTT TRBV18 . . 12 TRBJ1-1
CASSLGSSYNEQFF TGTGCCAGCAGCTTAGGGAGCTCCTACAATGAGCAGTTCTTC TRBV5-6 . few 14 TRBJ2-1
CATSSLGQGIYGYTF TGTGCCACCAGCAGCCTCGGGCAGGGAATCTATGGCTACACCTTC TRBV15 . many 15 TRBJ1-2
CASTKLAGVTKNEQFF TGTGCCAGCACCAAACTAGCGGGGGTAACGAAAAATGAGCAGTTCTTC TRBV2 TRBD2 many 16 TRBJ2-1
CASTEGAVAGELFF TGTGCCAGCACCGAGGGGGCGGTCGCCGGGGAGCTGTTTTTT TRBV12-3/TRBV12-4 TRBD1 many 14 TRBJ2-2
CASTQRGATQYF TGTGCCAGCACGCAAAGGGGGGCCACGCAGTATTTT TRBV6-2/TRBV6-3 . . 12 TRBJ2-3
CASRPSGTAYEQYF TGTGCCAGCAGACCTTCCGGGACAGCATACGAGCAGTACTTC TRBV4-2 TRBD1 . 14 TRBJ2-7
CASSPADYNEQFF TGTGCCAGCAGCCCGGCAGACTACAATGAGCAGTTCTTC TRBV27 . many 13 TRBJ2-1
CSARGPLEAFF TGCAGTGCTAGAGGCCCTCTTGAAGCTTTCTTT TRBV20-1 . few 11 TRBJ1-1
CASSGSPNYGYTF TGTGCCAGCAGCGGCTCCCCCAACTATGGCTACACCTTC TRBV7-9 . few 13 TRBJ1-2
CATSRDASGGIEQFF TGTGCCACCAGCAGAGATGCTAGCGGGGGGATTGAGCAGTTCTTC TRBV15 TRBD2 . 15 TRBJ2-1
CASSSTRLGYGYTF TGTGCCAGCAGTTCAACCCGCCTCGGCTATGGCTACACCTTC TRBV6-2/TRBV6-3 . many 14 TRBJ1-2
CASSLILGPNNEQFF TGTGCCAGCTCCTTGATCCTCGGGCCTAACAATGAGCAGTTCTTC TRBV2 . few 15 TRBJ2-1
CSARGDGLIGADTQYF TGCAGTGCTAGGGGGGATGGTTTGATCGGGGCAGATACGCAGTATTTT TRBV20-1 . many 16 TRBJ2-3
CASSPGRDYNEQFF TGTGCCAGCAGCCCCGGGCGGGACTACAATGAGCAGTTCTTC TRBV4-2 . many 14 TRBJ2-1
CASSLRGQGHYGYTF TGTGCCAGCAGCTTAAGGGGACAGGGCCACTATGGCTACACCTTC TRBV7-8 TRBD1 . 15 TRBJ1-2
CASSLGGRGGQETQYF TGTGCCAGCAGCTTAGGCGGGCGGGGGGGTCAAGAGACCCAGTACTTC TRBV7-2 TRBD2 . 16 TRBJ2-5
CASSVGSYEQYF TGTGCCAGCAGCGTAGGATCCTACGAGCAGTACTTC TRBV12-3/TRBV12-4 . many 12 TRBJ2-7
CASSLELAGSSDTQYF TGTGCCAGCAGCTTAGAACTAGCGGGGAGTTCAGATACGCAGTATTTT TRBV7-9 TRBD2 . 16 TRBJ2-3
CATSQGGRLTDGYTF TGTGCCACCAGCCAAGGCGGACGGTTGACTGATGGCTACACCTTC TRBV3-1 . . 15 TRBJ1-2
CSADQGELSYEQYF TGCAGTGCTGATCAGGGGGAGCTCTCCTACGAGCAGTACTTC TRBV20-1 TRBD1 many 14 TRBJ2-7
CASSRLGPGELFF TGTGCCAGCAGCCGTCTGGGTCCCGGGGAGCTGTTTTTT TRBV14 . many 13 TRBJ2-2
CASSPTGPNEKLFF TGTGCCAGCAGCCCGACCGGGCCCAATGAAAAACTGTTTTTT TRBV12-3/TRBV12-4 . many 14 TRBJ1-4
CASSHWGTHPRSYEQYF TGTGCCAGCAGCCACTGGGGGACCCATCCTCGCTCCTACGAGCAGTACTTC TRBV12-3/TRBV12-4 . few 17 TRBJ2-7
CASSRLGGYGTEAFF TGTGCCAGCAGCCGACTCGGGGGTTATGGCACTGAAGCTTTCTTT TRBV7-2 . . 15 TRBJ1-1
CASSSKRPQYF TGTGCCAGCAGCTCTAAAAGGCCCCAGTACTTC TRBV7-2 . many 11 TRBJ2-5
CSALARGALGDGYTF TGCAGTGCCCTCGCTCGGGGGGCGTTAGGAGATGGCTACACCTTC TRBV20-1 . . 15 TRBJ1-2
CASSRGGGAPDTQYF TGCGCCAGCAGCCGGGGCGGGGGGGCCCCAGATACGCAGTATTTT TRBV4-1 TRBD2 few 15 TRBJ2-3
CASSAGLAGTDTQYF TGTGCCAGCAGTGCGGGACTAGCGGGCACAGATACGCAGTATTTT TRBV9 TRBD2 few 15 TRBJ2-3
CASRGGLAGGSGDTQYF TGTGCCAGCAGGGGGGGACTAGCGGGAGGCTCTGGGGATACGCAGTATTTT TRBV6-1 TRBD2 . 17 TRBJ2-3
CASSRQVQETQYF TGTGCCAGCAGCAGACAGGTCCAAGAGACCCAGTACTTC TRBV7-2 . many 13 TRBJ2-5
CASSLQQGLGYGYTF TGCGCCAGCAGCTTGCAGCAGGGGCTAGGCTATGGCTACACCTTC TRBV5-1 . few 15 TRBJ1-2
CASSQDGGAQETQYF TGCGCCAGCAGCCAAGATGGGGGGGCGCAAGAGACCCAGTACTTC TRBV4-1 . many 15 TRBJ2-5
CASSPGSPGQPQHF TGTGCCAGCAGCCCCGGGTCCCCGGGTCAGCCCCAGCATTTT TRBV2 . few 14 TRBJ1-5
CASSLGGTGYHEQYF TGCGCCAGCAGCTTGGGTGGGACAGGGTACCACGAGCAGTACTTC TRBV5-1 TRBD1 many 15 TRBJ2-7
CAIRRAVNTEAFF TGTGCCATCCGGAGGGCAGTGAACACTGAAGCTTTCTTT TRBV10-3 . . 13 TRBJ1-1
CASSLGRVYNEQFF TGCGCCAGCAGCTTAGGTAGGGTCTACAATGAGCAGTTCTTC TRBV5-1 . . 14 TRBJ2-1
CASSWTGEGYEQYF TGCGCCAGCAGCTGGACAGGGGAGGGCTACGAGCAGTACTTC TRBV5-1 TRBD1 many 14 TRBJ2-7
CSAGGALTEAFF TGCAGTGCTGGGGGGGCCCTCACTGAAGCTTTCTTT TRBV20-1 . few 12 TRBJ1-1
CASSPDGQYPFF TGTGCCAGCAGCCCCGACGGACAGTATCCGTTCTTC TRBV11-1 . many 12 TRBJ2-1